The present entry profiles one TCR beta chain with its context. The antigen is unknown. The sample comes from a study of T cell responses to AZD1222 COVID-19 vaccine. Study-level points and caveats: Following two doses of AZD1222, Spike-specific TCR breadth and depth rose. White British people made up most donors, females outnumbered males, and clonal diversity was possibly underestimated. Only six or seven AZD1222 recipients were seropositive at baseline.

Second-dose recipients at about 4 or about 12 weeks were treated as one pooled group. Clones were read by immunoSEQ multiplex PCR, and TCRdb kept only the in-frame ones, dropping some. The sample includes 80,000 to 100,000 clones, roughly 85% of them seen just once. Sequenced here: peripheral blood, sampled 28 days after the second AZD1222 dose. This clonotype was sampled from an adult who received the AZD1222 COVID-19 vaccine.

The CDR3 nucleotides are TGTGCCAGCAGTTACTCTAAGGTAATAAGGGGCTACGAGCAGTACTTC. Protein product: CASSYSKVIRGYEQYF. The rearrangement links TRBV6-7 to TRBJ2-7; D may be TRBD1 (5 bases). TRBV6-7 is an ORF for which the function is uncertain. The ends were cut back, 0 bases at V and 3 bases at J, with 15 bases in the middle. The CDR3 runs to 16 residues.